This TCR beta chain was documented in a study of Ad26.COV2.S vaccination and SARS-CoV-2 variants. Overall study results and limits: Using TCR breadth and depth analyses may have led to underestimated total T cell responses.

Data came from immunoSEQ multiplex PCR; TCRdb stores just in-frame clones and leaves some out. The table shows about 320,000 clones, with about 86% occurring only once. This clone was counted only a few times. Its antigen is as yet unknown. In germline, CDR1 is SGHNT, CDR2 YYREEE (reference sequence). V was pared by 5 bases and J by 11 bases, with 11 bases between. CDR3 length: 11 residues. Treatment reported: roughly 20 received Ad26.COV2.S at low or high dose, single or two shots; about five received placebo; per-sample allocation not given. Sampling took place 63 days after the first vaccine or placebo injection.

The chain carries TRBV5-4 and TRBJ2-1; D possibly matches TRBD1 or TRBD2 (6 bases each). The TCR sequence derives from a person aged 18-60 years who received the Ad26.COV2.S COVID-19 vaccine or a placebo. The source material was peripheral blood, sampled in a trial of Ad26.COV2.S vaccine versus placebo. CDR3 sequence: CASSPGGKQFF. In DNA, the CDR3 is TGTGCCAGCAGTCCCGGGGGCAAGCAGTTCTTC.